One and the same sample provided the 7 T cell receptor beta chains below, sequenced in a study of blood T cell repertoires in COVID-19. The data were produced by immunoSEQ multiplex PCR, yet TCRdb's version contains in-frame clones alone and is incomplete. The sample holds some 130,000 clones; roughly nine tenths are singletons and the top ten take about 4.5%. Material for sequencing was peripheral blood. Receptor source: a man aged 60 to 69 with COVID-19, enrolled during active disease.

V gene TRBV7-8 combines with J gene TRBJ1-3; maybe TRBD1 (5 bases). The CDR3 is 14 amino acids. The V and J ends lost 5 bases and 4 bases respectively, with 12 bases between them. Germline V lookup: CDR1 SGHVS, CDR2 FQNEAQ. Here the CDR3 reads CASSPRGVGNTIYF. The CDR3, as DNA: TGTGCCAGCAGCCCCCGGGGGGTGGGAAACACCATATATTTT.

This clone appeared a few times. The chain combines TRBV11-3 with TRBJ2-7; a weak D match, TRBD2 (5 bases). The CDR3 totals 13 residues. V lost 5 bases and J 6 bases, leaving 14 bases between the germline ends. CDR1 SGHNT and CDR2 YENEEA come from the germline V gene. This CDR3 reads CASSPSGIGEQYF. The CDR3 region has the DNA TGTGCCAGCAGCCCCTCGGGAATCGGCGAGCAGTACTTC.

This rearrangement joins TRBV9 to TRBJ1-1, with 7 bases lining up with TRBD1. The germline V gene has CDR1 SGDLS and CDR2 YYNGEE. The CDR3 extends over 15 amino acids. Trimming at V came to 4 bases and at J to 0 bases, leaving 6 bases not matched to a gene. The CDR3 sequence: CASSLTTGLNTEAFF. CDR3 nucleotides: TGTGCCAGCAGCCTTACGACAGGGCTGAACACTGAAGCTTTCTTT.

The chain has TRBV11-3 and TRBJ2-7; 7 bases fit TRBD2. The V segment lost 5 bases and the J segment 0 bases; nucleotides outside the gene matches: 7. The germline gives CDR1 SGHNT, CDR2 YENEEA. The CDR3 sequence is 15 residues long. CDR3 protein: CASSNRRDYSYEQYF. DNA of the CDR3: TGTGCCAGCAGCAACCGGCGGGACTACTCCTACGAGCAGTACTTC.

The rearrangement joins TRBV11-2 to TRBJ2-1, with D tentatively TRBD2 (5 bases). The germline V and J ends were trimmed by 5 bases and 1 base, with 9 bases remaining between them. There are 14 residues in the CDR3. Germline assignment: CDR1 SGHAT and CDR2 FQNNGV. CDR3 loop: CASSPGDSYNEQFF. CDR3 DNA: TGTGCCAGCAGCCCCGGGGATTCCTACAATGAGCAGTTCTTC.

The chain is built from TRBV5-1 and TRBJ2-7, with D possibly matching TRBD1 (6 bases). Germline V gene lookup returns CDR1 SGHRS and CDR2 YFSETQ. This CDR3 has 16 amino acids. V was clipped by 4 bases and J by 3 bases, with 20 bases between them. The CDR3 sequence is CASSEGTLKQVYEQYF. The CDR3, as DNA: TGCGCCAGCAGCGAGGGGACATTAAAACAGGTCTACGAGCAGTACTTC. The variable domain in full, with the rest retrieved from reference TRBV5-1 and TRBJ2-7, is KAGVTQTPRYLIKTRGQQVTLSCSPISGHRSVSWYQQTPGQGLQFLFEYFSETQRNKGNFPGRFSGRQFSNSRSEMNVSTLELGDSALYLCASSEGTLKQVYEQYFGPGTRLTVT.

The table lists this clone with a few counts. The chain uses TRBV2 and TRBJ1-5, with D possibly TRBD1 on 6 matching bases. This CDR3 is 14 amino acids long. CDR1 is SNHLY and CDR2 is FYNNEI in the germline V gene. The V gene lost 8 bases and the J gene lost 3 bases, with 14 bases spanning the gap. The CDR3 DNA reads TGTGCCAGCTCCCCTGGGACAAACAATCAGCCCCAGCATTTT. It codes for CASSPGTNNQPQHF.